The 5 T cell receptor beta chains below were found in one sample sequenced in a study of T-cell memory formation after mild COVID-19. TCRdb itself ran the 5' RACE reads through MiXCR, one entry per CDR3 protein. Here the sample spans around 130,000 distinct CDR3 sequences, around 6.3% being singletons. The sample was PBMCs or a T cell subset sorted from them (not recorded which). These receptors came from an adult woman who had mild COVID-19 (a few samples of this study predate the infection). Cell type and time point are not known.

This clonotype was observed a few times. This chain joins TRBV24-1 and TRBJ2-3, with D maybe TRBD2 (6 bases). The germline CDR1 and CDR2 sequences are KGHDR and SFDVKD. Deletions cut 2 bases from V and 0 bases from J, with 8 bases between. The CDR3 covers 15 residues. The CDR3, as DNA: TGTGCCACCAGTGATTCCGGGACTAGCACAGATACGCAGTATTTT. It yields the protein CATSDSGTSTDTQYF.

This chain uses TRBV7-9 with TRBJ2-1; TRBD1 agrees at 10 bases. This CDR3 comprises 16 residues. The V gene end was trimmed by 4 bases and the J gene end by 6 bases; junction bases not matched to a gene: 9. In germline, CDR1 is SEHNR, CDR2 FQNEAQ (reference sequence). The CDR3 DNA sequence: TGTGCCAGCAGCTCGCTAGGGACAGGGGTTTCCAATGAGCAGTTCTTC. This translates into CASSSLGTGVSNEQFF.

V and J are TRBV2 and TRBJ1-2; no reliable D call. The CDR3 sequence is 13 residues long. V lost 4 bases, J lost 4 bases, and 10 bases lay in between. The V gene's germline CDR1 is SNHLY and CDR2 FYNNEI. CDR3 nucleotides: TGTGCCAGCAGTGGGAGTCAGGTCTATGGCTACACCTTC. It is translated as CASSGSQVYGYTF.

This clonotype was found many times. V is TRBV7-8 and J is TRBJ1-5, with D hard to call. V lost 1 base and J lost 2, with 9 bases in between. Per germline, CDR1 SGHVS and CDR2 FQNEAQ. The CDR3 length is 15 residues. The CDR3 DNA is TGTGCCAGCAGCTTAGGACACCGGGGCAATCAGCCCCAGCATTTT. This codes for CASSLGHRGNQPQHF.

This clonotype has ten or more counts. The genes are TRBV11-1 and TRBJ2-5; tentative D call: TRBD1 (6 bases). The CDR3 covers 14 residues. Trimming cost V 5 bases and J 2 bases, with 12 bases left between them. Germline V lookup: CDR1 SGHAT, CDR2 FQDESV (reference sequence). The chain's CDR3 is CASSPRTAQETQYF. The CDR3 DNA follows: TGTGCCAGCAGCCCGCGGACAGCACAAGAGACCCAGTACTTC.